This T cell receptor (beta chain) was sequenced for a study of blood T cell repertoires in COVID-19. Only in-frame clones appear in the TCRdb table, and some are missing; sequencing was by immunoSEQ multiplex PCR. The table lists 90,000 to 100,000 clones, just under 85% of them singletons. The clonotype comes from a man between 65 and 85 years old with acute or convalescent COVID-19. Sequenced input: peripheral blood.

The CDR3 region is CASSLWESSNQPQHF. The CDR3 region has the DNA TGTGCCAGCAGCTTGTGGGAGTCGAGCAATCAGCCCCAGCATTTT. The chain couples TRBV5-4 to TRBJ1-5; no reliable D call. The CDR3 has 15 amino acids. Per the germline V gene, CDR1 is SGHNT and CDR2 is YYREEE (reference sequence). V was trimmed by 1 base and J by 1 base, leaving 9 bases between them.